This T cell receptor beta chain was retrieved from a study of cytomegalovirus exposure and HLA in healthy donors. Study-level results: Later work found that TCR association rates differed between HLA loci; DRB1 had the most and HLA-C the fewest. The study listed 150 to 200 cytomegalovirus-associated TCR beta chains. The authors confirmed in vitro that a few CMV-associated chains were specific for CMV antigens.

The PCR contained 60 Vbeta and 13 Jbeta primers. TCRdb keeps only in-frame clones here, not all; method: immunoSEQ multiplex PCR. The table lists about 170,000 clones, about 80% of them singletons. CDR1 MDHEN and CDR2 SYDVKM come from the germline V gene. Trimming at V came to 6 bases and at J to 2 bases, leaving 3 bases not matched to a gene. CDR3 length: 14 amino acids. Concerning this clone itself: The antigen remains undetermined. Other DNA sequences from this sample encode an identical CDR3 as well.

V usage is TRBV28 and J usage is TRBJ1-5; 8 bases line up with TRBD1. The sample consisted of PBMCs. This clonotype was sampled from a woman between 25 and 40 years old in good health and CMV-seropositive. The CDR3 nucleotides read TGTGCCAGCAGCTCGGGACAGGGCAATCAGCCCCAGCATTTT. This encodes CASSSGQGNQPQHF. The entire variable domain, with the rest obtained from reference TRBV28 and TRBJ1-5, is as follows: DVKVTQSSRYLVKRTGEKVFLECVQDMDHENMFWYRQDPGLGLRLIYFSYDVKMKEKGDIPEGYSVSREKKERFSLILESASTNQTSMYLCASSSGQGNQPQHFGDGTRLSIL.